What follows is one T cell receptor beta chain and its context. Other DNA sequences in the same sample also yield this CDR3. The data were obtained in a study of blood T cell repertoires in COVID-19. Study-level background: PBMCs, B-cell-depleted T cells, or T cells provided the cDNA or gDNA that made up the material.

The V gene lost 3 bases and the J gene lost 8 bases, with 10 bases spanning the gap. This CDR3 comprises 12 residues. Germline CDR1 is LNHDA and CDR2 is SQIVND (reference sequence). Using immunoSEQ multiplex PCR, the repertoire was profiled, and TCRdb retains in-frame clones only, with some absent. The profile shows 250,000 to 400,000 clones, approximately 89% of them singletons. Sequencing was carried out using peripheral blood. The V and J genes are TRBV19 and TRBJ1-2; D is undetermined. The source is a woman aged 25 to 45 with COVID-19, enrolled during active disease. The CDR3 sequence is CASSIGGSGYTF. CDR3 nucleotide sequence: TGTGCCAGTAGTATCGGCGGGAGCGGCTACACCTTC.